This T cell receptor (beta chain) is drawn from a study of cytomegalovirus exposure and HLA in healthy donors. This CDR3 spans 14 amino acids. V was pared by 5 bases and J by 9 bases, with 8 bases of the junction left unmatched. Germline lookup yields CDR1 MNHEY and CDR2 SVGAGI. This clone is a singleton in its sample. Its antigen is as yet unknown. This PCR relied on a set of 60 Vbeta primers and 13 Jbeta primers. TCRdb keeps only in-frame clones here, not all; method: immunoSEQ multiplex PCR. The sample lists about 160,000 clones, approximately 88% occurring once. Study-wide results and caveats: In a later analysis, HLA-associated beta chains showed higher expansion and lower generation probabilities than comparable chains. The CMV antigen specificity of a few CMV-associated chains was confirmed through in vitro analysis. A later examination showed that TCR association rates differed by HLA locus, with DRB1 most and HLA-C fewest. Presence/absence results assume similar sequencing depth per donor, which may not hold.

This sequence originates from a young woman in good health and CMV-seronegative. This chain joins TRBV6-5 and TRBJ2-1; TRBD1 matches at 9 bases. The sample comprised PBMCs. CDR3 protein: CASSRTGGSSEQFF. In nucleotides, the CDR3 is TGTGCCAGCAGTCGTACAGGGGGCTCTAGTGAGCAGTTCTTC.